One sample yielded the 5 T cell receptor beta chains listed below, sequenced in a study of cytomegalovirus exposure and HLA in healthy donors. Primers for the PCR totalled 60 Vbeta and 13 Jbeta. Sequencing was performed with immunoSEQ multiplex PCR; in TCRdb, only in-frame clones are kept and a portion is missing. The data hold fewer than 120,000 clones, with about 86% observed a single time. The sequencing sample was made of PBMCs. These receptors all stem from a man aged 35 to 55 in good health and CMV-seronegative.

The genes are TRBV6-1 and TRBJ2-7, with 8 nucleotides matching TRBD1. The germline CDR1 and CDR2 sequences are MNHNS and SASEGT. The V and J ends lost 6 bases and 7 bases, in that order; junction bases with no gene match: 11. The length of the CDR3 is 14 residues. In DNA, the CDR3 is TGTGCCAGCAGCTTACCCGGACAGGGAAGGGAGCAGTACTTC. This encodes CASSLPGQGREQYF.

This sequence joins TRBV5-1 and TRBJ1-5, with 8 positions matching TRBD1. Trimming removed 4 bases from V and 7 bases from J; junction bases left unmatched: 7. Germline CDR1 reads SGHRS; CDR2 reads YFSETQ. The CDR3 totals 14 residues. The CDR3 nucleotides read TGCGCCAGCAGCCCTGAACAGGGGGGCCAGCCCCAGCATTTT. It is translated as CASSPEQGGQPQHF.

This clone appeared a single time. The chain recombines TRBV5-1 with TRBJ1-2; no clear D gene. The CDR3 spans 16 residues. Trimming left V 4 bases short and J 4 bases short, with 20 bases between. Germline loops: CDR1 SGHRS, CDR2 YFSETQ. This CDR3 reads CASSKDGSFRPYGYTF. The CDR3 DNA reads as TGCGCCAGCAGCAAGGATGGGAGTTTTAGACCCTATGGCTACACCTTC.

This clone was detected only a few times. The chain is built from TRBV4-1 and TRBJ2-7; the match to TRBD2 covers 10 bases. The V gene's germline CDR1 is MGHRA and CDR2 YSYEKL. The CDR3 is 15 residues long. V trimming: 3 bases; J trimming: 4 bases; junction bases outside the gene matches: 6. CDR3 in amino acids: CASSHSSGGFYEQYF. For the CDR3, the DNA is TGCGCCAGCAGCCATTCTAGCGGGGGATTTTACGAGCAGTACTTC.

The chain employs TRBV6-6 and TRBJ1-2; perhaps TRBD1 as D (5 bases). V lost 0 bases to trimming and J lost 5 bases, with 13 bases between them. The CDR3 has 15 amino acids. From germline, CDR1 is MNHNY and CDR2 SVGAGI (reference sequence). The CDR3 here is CASSYSGGEEYGYTF. The CDR3 bases are TGTGCCAGCAGTTACTCGGGAGGGGAGGAGTATGGCTACACCTTC.